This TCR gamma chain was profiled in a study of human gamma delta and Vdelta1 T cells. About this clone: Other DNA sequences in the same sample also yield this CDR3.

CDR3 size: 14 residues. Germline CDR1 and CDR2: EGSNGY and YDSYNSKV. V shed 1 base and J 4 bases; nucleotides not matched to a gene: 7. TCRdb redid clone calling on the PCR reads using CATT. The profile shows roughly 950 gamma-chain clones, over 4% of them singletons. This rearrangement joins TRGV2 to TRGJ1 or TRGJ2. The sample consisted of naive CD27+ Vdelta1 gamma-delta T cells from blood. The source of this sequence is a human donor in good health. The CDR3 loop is CATWDGPIYYKKLF. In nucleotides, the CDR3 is TGTGCCACCTGGGACGGTCCTATCTATTATAAGAAACTCTTT.